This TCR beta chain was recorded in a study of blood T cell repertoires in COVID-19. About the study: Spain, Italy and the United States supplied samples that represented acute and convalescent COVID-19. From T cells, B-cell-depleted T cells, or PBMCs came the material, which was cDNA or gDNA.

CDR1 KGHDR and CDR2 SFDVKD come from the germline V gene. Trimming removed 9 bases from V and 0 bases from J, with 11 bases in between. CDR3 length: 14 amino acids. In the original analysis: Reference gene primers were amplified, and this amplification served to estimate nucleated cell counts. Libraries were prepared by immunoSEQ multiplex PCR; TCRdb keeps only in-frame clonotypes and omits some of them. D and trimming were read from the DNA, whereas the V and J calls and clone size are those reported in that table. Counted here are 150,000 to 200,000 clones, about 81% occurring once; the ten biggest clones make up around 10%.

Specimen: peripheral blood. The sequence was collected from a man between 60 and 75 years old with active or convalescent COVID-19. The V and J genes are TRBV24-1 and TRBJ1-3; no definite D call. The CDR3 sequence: CATFIPGSGNTIYF. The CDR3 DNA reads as TGTGCCACCTTCATTCCAGGCTCTGGAAACACCATATATTTT.